Listed below are T cell receptor beta chains from one sample, sequenced in a study of cytomegalovirus exposure and HLA in healthy donors. TCRdb keeps only in-frame clones here, not all; method: immunoSEQ multiplex PCR. The sample includes fewer than 200,000 clones, over 85% seen only once; the top ten take around 10%. The source material was PBMCs. All receptors come from a woman aged 18-29 years in good health and CMV-seropositive. Both conserved end residues are part of each CDR3. Each record gives: V gene, clone size, J gene, D gene, CDR3 DNA, CDR3 protein. A D gene is named only where the DNA matches it firmly. The listing skips clone size in some rows; elsewhere it reads once, few, many or a size class.

TRBV7-2	.	TRBJ2-7	TRBD2	TGTGCCAGCAGCTTACTCATGACTAGCGGTTCCTACGAGCAGTACTTC	CASSLLMTSGSYEQYF
TRBV9	few	TRBJ2-1	TRBD2	TGTGCCAGCAGCGCCCGGACTAGCGGGCACAATGAGCAGTTCTTC	CASSARTSGHNEQFF
TRBV29-1	few	TRBJ1-1	.	TGCAGCGTCAAACAGGGGAACACTGAAGCTTTCTTT	CSVKQGNTEAFF
TRBV25-1	.	TRBJ2-2	TRBD1	TGTGCCAGCAGTAGACAGGGGGATTTAAACACCGGGGAGCTGTTTTTT	CASSRQGDLNTGELFF
TRBV30	.	TRBJ1-4	TRBD1	TGTGCCTGGAGGTTCAGGGGGCCTAATGAAAAACTGTTTTTT	CAWRFRGPNEKLFF
TRBV2	.	TRBJ1-5	.	TGTGCCAGCAGTGGACGACAGACGACCGAGCCCCAGCATTTT	CASSGRQTTEPQHF
TRBV28	.	TRBJ1-2	.	TGTGCCAGCAGCCCCACGGTTGGTGGCTACACCTTC	CASSPTVGGYTF
TRBV6-1	.	TRBJ2-7	.	TGTGCCAGCACCCCCATAGGGGCTTCTCGATACGAGCAGTACTTC	CASTPIGASRYEQYF
TRBV7-3	.	TRBJ2-1	TRBD2	TGTGCCAGCAGCCCCACTAGCGGGAGGGCCCGCAATGAGCAGTTCTTC	CASSPTSGRARNEQFF
TRBV30	.	TRBJ2-1	TRBD2	TGTGCCTGGAGTATCGGACTAGCGGGAGTGAAGGGGAATGAGCAGTTCTTC	CAWSIGLAGVKGNEQFF
TRBV4-3	.	TRBJ2-1	TRBD2	TGCGCCAGCAGCCAAAGCAGACTAGCTTACAATGAGCAGTTCTTC	CASSQSRLAYNEQFF
TRBV29-1	.	TRBJ1-2	.	.	CSVKTGFGVGTF
TRBV5-6	.	TRBJ2-7	TRBD2	TGTGCCAGTTCGACTAGCGGGAGCTCCTACGAGCAGTACTTC	CASSTSGSSYEQYF
TRBV7-8	.	TRBJ2-5	TRBD2	TGTGCCAGCAGTCGGCCGCCGGGACTAGCGGGGATGAAATCCCTAGTCCAAGAGACCCAGTACTTC	CASSRPPGLAGMKSLVQETQYF
TRBV5-1	.	TRBJ1-1	TRBD1	TGCGCCAGCAGCTATTCGGGACAGGGGTCCACTGAAGCTTTCTTT	CASSYSGQGSTEAFF
TRBV7-9	.	TRBJ2-1	TRBD2	TGTGCCAGCAGCAGCAGACTAGCTGTCAATGAGCAGTTCTTC	CASSSRLAVNEQFF
TRBV14	.	TRBJ2-5	TRBD1	TGTGCCAGTTATACCCAACCGGGACAGAGTCAAGAGACCCAGTACTTC	CASYTQPGQSQETQYF
TRBV7-9	.	TRBJ2-7	.	TGTGCCAGCAGCTTCACAGGCTACGAGCAGTACTTC	CASSFTGYEQYF
TRBV28	.	TRBJ2-7	.	TGTGCCAGCAGCGGGGGATCAAGCTACGAGCAGTACTTC	CASSGGSSYEQYF
TRBV10-3	.	TRBJ2-7	.	TGTGCCATCAGTGGCGGGGCCGATACGACAGGGTACTACTCCTACGAGCAGTACTTC	CAISGGADTTGYYSYEQYF
TRBV2	.	TRBJ1-1	.	TGTGCCAGCAGTGATCAGGGTGGCACTGAAGCTTTCTTT	CASSDQGGTEAFF
TRBV5-4	.	TRBJ2-5	TRBD1	TGTGCCAGCAGCCGGGACAGGGGTGGCGAGACCCAGTACTTC	CASSRDRGGETQYF
TRBV27	.	TRBJ2-7	TRBD1	TGTGCCAGCAGTTTATCCCCGTTAGGGGGCTTTTACGAGCAGTACTTC	CASSLSPLGGFYEQYF
TRBV11-2	.	TRBJ2-7	.	TGTGCCAGCAGCTTCGGTACCTCAGGACAGTCCGAGCAGTACTTC	CASSFGTSGQSEQYF
TRBV9	.	TRBJ2-3	TRBD2	TGTGCCAGCAGGCCTAGCGGGAGGGGAGATACGCAGTATTTT	CASRPSGRGDTQYF
TRBV29-1	.	TRBJ1-1	.	TGCAGCGTTGAAGCTCTGAACACTGAAGCTTTCTTT	CSVEALNTEAFF
TRBV9	once	TRBJ2-7	.	TGTGCCAGCAGCGGTGGGCCCTTACAGACCCTTTACGAGCAGTACTTC	CASSGGPLQTLYEQYF
TRBV6-6	.	TRBJ2-1	TRBD2	TGTGCCAGCAGTTACCAGACTAGCGTCGAGCAGTTCTTC	CASSYQTSVEQFF
TRBV5-1	few	TRBJ1-2	.	TGCGCCAGCAGGGTTAGGGGATATGGCTACACCTTC	CASRVRGYGYTF
TRBV30	.	TRBJ2-3	.	TGTGCCTGGAGTGAGGCGGGGAGAGGGAATACGCAGTATTTT	CAWSEAGRGNTQYF
TRBV19	.	TRBJ2-6	.	TGTGCCAGTAGAAGCGGTGGGTCTGGGGCCAACGTCCTGACTTTC	CASRSGGSGANVLTF
TRBV4-2	.	TRBJ2-7	.	TGTGCCAGCAGCCAAGTTGGGACACCGACCTACGAGCAGTACTTC	CASSQVGTPTYEQYF
TRBV6-1	.	TRBJ2-1	.	TGTGCCAGCAGTGAAACTACCCCGCAGTTCTTC	CASSETTPQFF
TRBV4-3	once	TRBJ2-1	.	TGCGCCAGCAGCCAAGCAATCTACTCCTACAATGAGCAGTTCTTC	CASSQAIYSYNEQFF
TRBV6-1	.	TRBJ2-1	.	TGTGCCAGCGATGAAGGCCAGACCTACAATGAGCAGTTCTTC	CASDEGQTYNEQFF
TRBV10-3	few	TRBJ1-4	.	TGTGCCATCAGTGATCCACCGGGAGATGAAAAACTGTTTTTT	CAISDPPGDEKLFF
TRBV9	.	TRBJ2-1	TRBD2	TGTGCCAGCAGCGATAAGGGACTAGCGCACAATGAGCAGTTCTTC	CASSDKGLAHNEQFF
TRBV6-5	.	TRBJ1-4	TRBD1	TGTGCCAGCAGTAAGACAGGGTTCGGAGATGAAAAACTGTTTTTT	CASSKTGFGDEKLFF
TRBV27	.	TRBJ2-7	TRBD2	TGTGCCAGCAGTTTATGGGGAGGGCCGAACGAGCAGTACTTC	CASSLWGGPNEQYF
TRBV6-5	few	TRBJ1-4	.	TGTGCCAGCAGTTACACAGGGAATGAAAAACTGTTTTTT	CASSYTGNEKLFF
TRBV7-2	.	TRBJ2-3	TRBD2	TGTGCCAGCAGCTTACGGGTAGCGGGATACGGGGCAGATACGCAGTATTTT	CASSLRVAGYGADTQYF
TRBV18	.	TRBJ2-3	.	TGTGCCAGCTCATCCCATCCCGGGGTCACAGATACGCAGTATTTT	CASSSHPGVTDTQYF
TRBV6-5	once	TRBJ2-1	TRBD2	TGTGCCAGCAGGTCCTCGGGGGGATCCTACAATGAGCAGTTCTTC	CASRSSGGSYNEQFF
TRBV7-2	few	TRBJ2-7	TRBD2	TGTGCCAGCAGCTTAGCCCCTAGCGGGATGGTGGCGCAGTACTTC	CASSLAPSGMVAQYF
TRBV11-2	once	TRBJ2-3	TRBD2	TGTGCCAGCACCCGGTGGGGGGCTAGCGGGAGAGCAGATACGCAGTATTTT	CASTRWGASGRADTQYF
TRBV6-4	many	TRBJ2-2	TRBD1	TGTGCCAGCAGTGACTCGACAGGGGCCACCGGGGAGCTGTTTTTT	CASSDSTGATGELFF
TRBV28	.	TRBJ1-2	.	TGTGCCAGCACCGGGGGAGTGATTTTTCCCGCCCTCTATGGCTACACCTTC	CASTGGVIFPALYGYTF
TRBV7-6	.	TRBJ2-3	TRBD2	TGTGCCAGCAGAGCGGGAGAAGCAGGAGATACGCAGTATTTT	CASRAGEAGDTQYF
TRBV28	.	TRBJ1-5	.	TGTGCCAGCAGTCCACCGGGTCCTAATAGCAATCAGCCCCAGCATTTT	CASSPPGPNSNQPQHF
TRBV9	.	TRBJ2-3	TRBD1	TGTGCCAGCAGCGCTAGAACAGGGGCACGAGGCACAGATACGCAGTATTTT	CASSARTGARGTDTQYF
TRBV2	.	TRBJ2-1	.	TGTGCCAGCGGGGGCCCGGTGCAGTTCTTC	CASGGPVQFF
TRBV4-3	.	TRBJ1-2	TRBD1	TGCGCCAGCAGCAATGAGAAGGCCCGGGACAGGGACTATAACTATGGCTACACCTTC	CASSNEKARDRDYNYGYTF
TRBV27	once	TRBJ2-1	TRBD2	TGTGCCAGCAGTCCCCTTCAGACTAGCGGAATCTACAATGAGCAGTTCTTC	CASSPLQTSGIYNEQFF
TRBV18	.	TRBJ1-2	.	TGTGCCAGCTCACCACCTGACAGGCCGAACTATGGCTACACCTTC	CASSPPDRPNYGYTF
TRBV6-1	.	TRBJ2-7	.	TGTGCCAGCAGTCGCTTTGACGGGAGCTACTACGAGCAGTACTTC	CASSRFDGSYYEQYF
TRBV6-5	.	TRBJ1-2	.	TGTGCCAGCAGCCAAGATCTGCTAGGGGGAGGCTACACCTTC	CASSQDLLGGGYTF